The source of this T cell receptor beta chain is a study of T cell repertoires in cytomegalovirus infection. Study context: Use of recently identified HLA-C-restricted and well-studied HLA-B-restricted CMV epitopes was part of the study. General study points: Clonotypes of TCR beta that were HLA-C-restricted and CMV-specific dominated the ex vivo response. Totalled public TCR beta family frequency picked out people who carried CMV plus the relevant HLA.

The CDR3 has 20 amino acids. The V end lost 1 base, the J end lost 0 bases, and 22 bases lay between the germline ends. Germline V CDR1 and CDR2: SNHLY, FYNNEI. To note about this clonotype: What it binds is not known.

TCRdb reprocessed the reads via MiXCR and lists one record per CDR3 protein. Of approximately 73,000 distinct CDR3 sequences listed, around 40% were seen once; the top ten hold just over 90%. The V call is TRBV2, the J call TRBJ1-5; D uncertain. The receptor's source is a human donor in good health (CMV status not recorded). Some clones in this sample may be carry-over from other donors' samples. Specimen: CD8+ T cells from cultured PBMCs, collected from culture after CMV antigen stimulation. CDR3 in amino acids: CASSEGLFLSTSYSNQPQHF. Written as DNA, the CDR3 is TGTGCCAGCAGTGAAGGACTTTTCTTATCCACTTCTTATAGCAATCAGCCCCAGCATTTT.